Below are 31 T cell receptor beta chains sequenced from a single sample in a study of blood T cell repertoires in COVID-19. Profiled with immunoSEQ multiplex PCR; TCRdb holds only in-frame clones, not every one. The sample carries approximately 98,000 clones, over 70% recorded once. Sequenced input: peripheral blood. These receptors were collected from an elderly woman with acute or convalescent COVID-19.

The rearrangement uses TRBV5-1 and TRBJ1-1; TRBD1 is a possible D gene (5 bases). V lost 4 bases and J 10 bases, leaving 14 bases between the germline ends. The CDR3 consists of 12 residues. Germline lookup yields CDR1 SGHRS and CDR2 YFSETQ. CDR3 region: CASSRSGEGAFF. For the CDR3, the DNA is TGCGCCAGCAGCCGGTCGGGGGAAGGAGCTTTCTTT.

CDR3 DNA sequence: TGTGCCAGCAGTCCCGGGACAGGTAGCTACGAGCAGTACTTC. Its protein product is CASSPGTGSYEQYF. This chain uses TRBV7-2 with TRBJ2-7, with TRBD1 matching 8 bases. CDR3 length: 14 amino acids. The V segment lost 6 bases and the J segment 3 bases; nucleotides outside the gene matches: 7. Germline V gene data show CDR1 as SGHTA and CDR2 as FQGNSA.

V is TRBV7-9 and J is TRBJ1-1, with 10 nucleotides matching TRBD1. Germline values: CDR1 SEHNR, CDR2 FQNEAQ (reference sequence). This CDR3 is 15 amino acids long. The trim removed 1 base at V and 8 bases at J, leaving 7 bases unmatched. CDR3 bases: TGTGCCAGCAGCTTAGGAGGGACAGGGGTCGCGGAAGCTTTCTTT. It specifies CASSLGGTGVAEAFF.

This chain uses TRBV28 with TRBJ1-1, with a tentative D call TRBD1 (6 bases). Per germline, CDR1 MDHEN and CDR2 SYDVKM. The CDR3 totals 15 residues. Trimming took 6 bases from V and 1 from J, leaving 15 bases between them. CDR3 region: CASRGWGTKNTEAFF. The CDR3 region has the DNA TGTGCCAGCAGGGGATGGGGGACAAAGAACACTGAAGCTTTCTTT. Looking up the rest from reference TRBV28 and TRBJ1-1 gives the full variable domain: DVKVTQSSRYLVKRTGEKVFLECVQDMDHENMFWYRQDPGLGLRLIYFSYDVKMKEKGDIPEGYSVSREKKERFSLILESASTNQTSMYLCASRGWGTKNTEAFFGQGTRLTVV.

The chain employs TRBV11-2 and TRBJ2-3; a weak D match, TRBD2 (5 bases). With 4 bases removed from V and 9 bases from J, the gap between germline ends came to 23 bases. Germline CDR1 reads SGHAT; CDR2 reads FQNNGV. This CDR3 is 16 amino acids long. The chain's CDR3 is CASSSLRAGGRGTQYF. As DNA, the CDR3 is TGTGCCAGCAGCTCCCTCCGGGCGGGCGGTAGAGGAACGCAGTATTTT.

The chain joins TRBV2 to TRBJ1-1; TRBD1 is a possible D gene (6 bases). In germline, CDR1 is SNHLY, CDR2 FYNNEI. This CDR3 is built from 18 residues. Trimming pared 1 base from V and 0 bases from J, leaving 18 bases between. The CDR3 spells CASSEDPRGGLMNTEAFF. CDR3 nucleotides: TGTGCCAGCAGTGAAGATCCCAGGGGCGGTTTGATGAACACTGAAGCTTTCTTT.

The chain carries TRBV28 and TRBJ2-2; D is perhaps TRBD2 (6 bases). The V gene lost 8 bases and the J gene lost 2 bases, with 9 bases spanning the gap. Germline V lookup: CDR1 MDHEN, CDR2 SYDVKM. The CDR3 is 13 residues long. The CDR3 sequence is CASWGVNTGELFF. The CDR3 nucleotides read TGTGCCAGCTGGGGGGTTAACACCGGGGAGCTGTTTTTT. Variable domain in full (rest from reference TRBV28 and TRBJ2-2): DVKVTQSSRYLVKRTGEKVFLECVQDMDHENMFWYRQDPGLGLRLIYFSYDVKMKEKGDIPEGYSVSREKKERFSLILESASTNQTSMYLCASWGVNTGELFFGEGSRLTVL.

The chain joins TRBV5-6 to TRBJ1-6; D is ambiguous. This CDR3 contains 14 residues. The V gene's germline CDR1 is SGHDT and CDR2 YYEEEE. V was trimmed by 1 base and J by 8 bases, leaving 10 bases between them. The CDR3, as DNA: TGTGCCAGCAGCTTGACACATACCTATTCACCCCTCCACTTT. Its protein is CASSLTHTYSPLHF.

The CDR3 sequence is CASRPGQGIGEKLFF. For the CDR3, the DNA is TGTGCCAGCAGACCAGGACAGGGGATAGGAGAAAAACTGTTTTTT. V usage is TRBV6-5 and J usage is TRBJ1-4; TRBD1 matches 9 bases. From germline, CDR1 is MNHEY and CDR2 SVGAGI. The CDR3 consists of 15 residues. Trimming removed 6 bases from V and 8 bases from J; junction bases left unmatched: 10.

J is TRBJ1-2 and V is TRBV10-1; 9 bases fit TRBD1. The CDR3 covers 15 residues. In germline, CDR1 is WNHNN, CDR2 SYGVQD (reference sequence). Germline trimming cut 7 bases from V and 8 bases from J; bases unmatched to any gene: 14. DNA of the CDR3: TGCGCCAGCACTCGACCTCGGGACAGGGTAAAAGGCTACACCTTC. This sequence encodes CASTRPRDRVKGYTF.

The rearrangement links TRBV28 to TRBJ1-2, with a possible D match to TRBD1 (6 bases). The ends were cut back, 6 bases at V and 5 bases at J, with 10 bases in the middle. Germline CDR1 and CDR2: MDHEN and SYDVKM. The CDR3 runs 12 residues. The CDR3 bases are TGTGCCAGCAGCCGGGGGGCATATGGCTACACCTTC. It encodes CASSRGAYGYTF.

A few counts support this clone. The CDR3 DNA reads as TGCAGTGCTAGTCCCGGGGTGGGTTCACCCCTCCACTTT. It yields the protein CSASPGVGSPLHF. The genes are TRBV20-1 and TRBJ1-6; D is unclear. CDR1 is DFQATT and CDR2 is SNEGSKA in the germline V gene (reference sequence). The V end was cut by 3 bases, the J end by 9 bases, with 12 bases between. CDR3 length equals 13 residues.

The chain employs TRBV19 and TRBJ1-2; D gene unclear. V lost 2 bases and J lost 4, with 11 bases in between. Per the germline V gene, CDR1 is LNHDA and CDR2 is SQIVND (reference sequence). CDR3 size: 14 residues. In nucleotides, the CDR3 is TGTGCCAGTAGTATATCTGCAGACTTCTATGGCTACACCTTC. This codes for CASSISADFYGYTF.

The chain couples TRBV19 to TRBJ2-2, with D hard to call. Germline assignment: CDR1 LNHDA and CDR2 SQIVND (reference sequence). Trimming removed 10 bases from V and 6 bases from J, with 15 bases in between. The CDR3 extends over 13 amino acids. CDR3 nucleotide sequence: TGTGCCACCAGAGGTGGGTGGCCCGGGGAGCTGTTTTTT. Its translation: CATRGGWPGELFF.

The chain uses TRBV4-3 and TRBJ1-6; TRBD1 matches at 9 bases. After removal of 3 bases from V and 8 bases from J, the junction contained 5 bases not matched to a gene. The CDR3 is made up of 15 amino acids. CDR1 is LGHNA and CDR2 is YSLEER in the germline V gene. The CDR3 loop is CASSQTGGRDSPLHF. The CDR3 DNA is TGCGCCAGCAGCCAGACAGGGGGTCGAGATTCACCCCTCCACTTT.

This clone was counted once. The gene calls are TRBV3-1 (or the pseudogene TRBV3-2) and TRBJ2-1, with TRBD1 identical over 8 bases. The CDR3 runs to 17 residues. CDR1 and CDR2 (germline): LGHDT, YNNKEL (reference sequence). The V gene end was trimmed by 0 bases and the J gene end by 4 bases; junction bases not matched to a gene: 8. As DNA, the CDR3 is TGTGCCAGCAGCCAAGAGGCTTCCAGGACAGGGTACAATGAGCAGTTCTTC. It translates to CASSQEASRTGYNEQFF.

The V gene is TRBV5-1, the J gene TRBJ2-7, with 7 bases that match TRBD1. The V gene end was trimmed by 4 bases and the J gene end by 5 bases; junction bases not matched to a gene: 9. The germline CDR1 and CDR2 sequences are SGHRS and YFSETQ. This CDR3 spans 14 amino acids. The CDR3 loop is CASSTGTASNEQYF. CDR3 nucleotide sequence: TGCGCCAGCAGCACCGGGACAGCAAGCAACGAGCAGTACTTC.

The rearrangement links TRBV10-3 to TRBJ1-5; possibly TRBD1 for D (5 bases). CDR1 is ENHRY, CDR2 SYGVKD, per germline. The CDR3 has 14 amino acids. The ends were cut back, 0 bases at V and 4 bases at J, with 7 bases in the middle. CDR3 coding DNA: TGTGCCATCAGTGAGTCAAGGGGAAATCAGCCCCAGCATTTT. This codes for CAISESRGNQPQHF.

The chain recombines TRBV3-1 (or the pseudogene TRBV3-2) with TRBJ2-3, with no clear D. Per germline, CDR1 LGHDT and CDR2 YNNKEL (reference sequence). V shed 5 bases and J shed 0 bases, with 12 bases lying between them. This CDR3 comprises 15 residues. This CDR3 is CASSATGLSTDTQYF. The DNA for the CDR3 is TGTGCCAGCAGCGCGACGGGTCTTAGCACAGATACGCAGTATTTT.

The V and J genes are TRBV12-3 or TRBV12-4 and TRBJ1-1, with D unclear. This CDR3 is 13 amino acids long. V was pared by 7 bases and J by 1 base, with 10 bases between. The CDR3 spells CASTPGENTEAFF. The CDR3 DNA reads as TGTGCCAGCACCCCCGGGGAGAACACTGAAGCTTTCTTT.

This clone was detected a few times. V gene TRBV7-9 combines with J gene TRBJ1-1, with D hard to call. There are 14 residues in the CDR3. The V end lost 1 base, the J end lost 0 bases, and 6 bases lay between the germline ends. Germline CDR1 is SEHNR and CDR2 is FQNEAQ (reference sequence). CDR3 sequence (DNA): TGTGCCAGCAGCTTAGAGGGAGTGAACACTGAAGCTTTCTTT. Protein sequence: CASSLEGVNTEAFF.

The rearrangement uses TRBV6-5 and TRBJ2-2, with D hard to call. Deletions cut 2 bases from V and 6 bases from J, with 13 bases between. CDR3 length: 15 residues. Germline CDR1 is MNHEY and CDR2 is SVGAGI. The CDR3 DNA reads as TGTGCCAGCAGTTACAGAGTATCGGTAGCCGGGGAGCTGTTTTTT. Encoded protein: CASSYRVSVAGELFF.

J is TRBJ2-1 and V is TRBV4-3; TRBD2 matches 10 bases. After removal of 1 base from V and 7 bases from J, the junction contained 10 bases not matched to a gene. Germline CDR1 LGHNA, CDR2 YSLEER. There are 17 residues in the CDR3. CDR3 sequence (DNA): TGCGCCAGCAGCCAAGCTAGCGGGGGAAGGCCAAGGAATGAGCAGTTCTTC. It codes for CASSQASGGRPRNEQFF.

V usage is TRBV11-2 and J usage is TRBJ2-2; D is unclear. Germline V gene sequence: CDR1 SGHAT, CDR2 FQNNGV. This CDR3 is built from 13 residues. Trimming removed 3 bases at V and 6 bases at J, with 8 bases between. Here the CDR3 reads CASSFQNAGELFF. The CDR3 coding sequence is TGTGCCAGCAGCTTTCAGAATGCCGGGGAGCTGTTTTTT.

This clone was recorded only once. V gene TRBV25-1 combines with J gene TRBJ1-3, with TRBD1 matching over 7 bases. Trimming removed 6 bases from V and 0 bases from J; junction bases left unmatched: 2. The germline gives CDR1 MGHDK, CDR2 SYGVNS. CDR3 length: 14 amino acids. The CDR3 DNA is TGTGCCAGCAGGGACAGGCTCTCTGGAAACACCATATATTTT. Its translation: CASRDRLSGNTIYF.

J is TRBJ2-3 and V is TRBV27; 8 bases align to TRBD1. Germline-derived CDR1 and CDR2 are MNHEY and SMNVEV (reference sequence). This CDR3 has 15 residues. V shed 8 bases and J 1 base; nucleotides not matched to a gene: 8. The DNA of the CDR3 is TGTGCCAGCGGGGAGACAGGGGAAGGCACAGATACGCAGTATTTT. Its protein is CASGETGEGTDTQYF.

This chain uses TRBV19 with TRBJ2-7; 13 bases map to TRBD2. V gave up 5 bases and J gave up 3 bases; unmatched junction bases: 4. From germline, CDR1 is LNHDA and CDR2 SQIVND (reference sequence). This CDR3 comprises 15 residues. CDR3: CASSGLAGDDYEQYF. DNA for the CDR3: TGTGCCAGTAGTGGACTAGCGGGGGACGACTACGAGCAGTACTTC.

For the CDR3, the DNA is TGTGCCAGCAGCTTAGGACTAGCGGGGGGGAATACGCAGTATTTT. It encodes CASSLGLAGGNTQYF. The V call is TRBV5-4, the J call TRBJ2-3; TRBD2 matches at 15 bases. V trimming: 2 bases; J trimming: 7 bases; junction bases outside the gene matches: 2. The CDR3 extends over 15 amino acids. Germline V gene data show CDR1 as SGHNT and CDR2 as YYREEE (reference sequence).

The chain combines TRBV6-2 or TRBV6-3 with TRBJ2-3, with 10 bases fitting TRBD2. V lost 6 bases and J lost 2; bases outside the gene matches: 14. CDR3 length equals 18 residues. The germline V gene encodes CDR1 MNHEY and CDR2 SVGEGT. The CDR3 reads CASSRGGLAFSPTDTQYF. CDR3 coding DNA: TGTGCCAGCAGCCGAGGGGGACTAGCGTTCTCCCCCACAGATACGCAGTATTTT.

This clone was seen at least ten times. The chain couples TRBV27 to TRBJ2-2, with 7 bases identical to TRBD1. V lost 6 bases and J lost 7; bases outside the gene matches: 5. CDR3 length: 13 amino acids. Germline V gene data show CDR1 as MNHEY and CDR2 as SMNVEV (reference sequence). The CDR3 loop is CASRGGANGELFF. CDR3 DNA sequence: TGTGCCAGCAGAGGGGGCGCCAACGGGGAGCTGTTTTTT.

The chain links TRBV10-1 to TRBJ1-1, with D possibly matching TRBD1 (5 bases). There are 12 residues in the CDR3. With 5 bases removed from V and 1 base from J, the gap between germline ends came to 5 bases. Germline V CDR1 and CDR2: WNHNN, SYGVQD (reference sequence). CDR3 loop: CASSTGNTEAFF. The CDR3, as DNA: TGCGCCAGCAGTACAGGGAACACTGAAGCTTTCTTT.